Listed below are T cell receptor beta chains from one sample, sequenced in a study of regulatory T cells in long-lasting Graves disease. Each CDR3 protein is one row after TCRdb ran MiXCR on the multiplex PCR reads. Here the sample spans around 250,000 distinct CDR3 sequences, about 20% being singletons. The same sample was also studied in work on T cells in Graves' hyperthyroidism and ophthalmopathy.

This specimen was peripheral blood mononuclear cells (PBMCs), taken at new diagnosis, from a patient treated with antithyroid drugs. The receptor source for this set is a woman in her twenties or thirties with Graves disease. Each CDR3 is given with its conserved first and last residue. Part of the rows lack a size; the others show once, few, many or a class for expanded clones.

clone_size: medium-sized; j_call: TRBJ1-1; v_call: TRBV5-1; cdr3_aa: CASSLTGTGNTEAFF
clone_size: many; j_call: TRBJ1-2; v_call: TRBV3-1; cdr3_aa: CASSEVGGGYTF
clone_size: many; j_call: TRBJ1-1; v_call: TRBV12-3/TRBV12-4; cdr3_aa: CASSLIITSAEAFF
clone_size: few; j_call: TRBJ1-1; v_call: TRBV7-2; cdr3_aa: CASSYASGPGTEAFF
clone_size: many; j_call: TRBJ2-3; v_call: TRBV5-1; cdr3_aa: CASSLAPAGGSTDTQYF
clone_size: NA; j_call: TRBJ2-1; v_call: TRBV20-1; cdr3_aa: CSATSGRSTNEQFF
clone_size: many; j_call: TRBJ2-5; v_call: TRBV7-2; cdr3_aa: CASSLGAVQETQYF
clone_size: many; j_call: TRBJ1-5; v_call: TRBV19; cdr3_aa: CASSIIRREGQPQHF
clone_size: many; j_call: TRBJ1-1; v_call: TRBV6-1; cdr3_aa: CASVTPGQGTAFF
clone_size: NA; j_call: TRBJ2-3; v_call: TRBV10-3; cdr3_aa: CAISEFTGGAGTQYF
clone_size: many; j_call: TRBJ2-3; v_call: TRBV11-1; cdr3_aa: CASSKVGTSGPSTDTQYF
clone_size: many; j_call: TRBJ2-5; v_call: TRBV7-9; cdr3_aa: CASSLRGYQETQYF
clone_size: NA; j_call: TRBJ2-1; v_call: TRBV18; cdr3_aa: CASSETGGDEQFF
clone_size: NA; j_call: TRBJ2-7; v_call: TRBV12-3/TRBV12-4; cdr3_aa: CASSYFRGGITYEQYF
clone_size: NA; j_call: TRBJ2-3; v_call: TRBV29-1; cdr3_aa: CSDRDFASTDAQYF
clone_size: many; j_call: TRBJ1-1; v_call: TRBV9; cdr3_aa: CASSVDGRGPEAFF
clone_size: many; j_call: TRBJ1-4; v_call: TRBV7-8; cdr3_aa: CASSLATGGTNEKLFF
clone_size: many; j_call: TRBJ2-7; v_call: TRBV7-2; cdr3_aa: CASSLRGQGLDEQYF
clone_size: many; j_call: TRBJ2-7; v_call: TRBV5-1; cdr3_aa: CASSLASLPGSSYEQYF
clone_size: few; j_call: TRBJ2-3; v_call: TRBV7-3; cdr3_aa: CASSQSLSGGQTGTQYF
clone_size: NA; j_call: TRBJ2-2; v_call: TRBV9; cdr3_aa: CASSPYSGGELFF
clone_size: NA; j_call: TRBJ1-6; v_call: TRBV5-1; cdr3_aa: CASSLGQSHLNYNSPLHF
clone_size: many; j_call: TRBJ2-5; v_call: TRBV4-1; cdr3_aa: CASSQDQVPQETQYF
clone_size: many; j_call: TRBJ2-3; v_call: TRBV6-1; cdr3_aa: CASSGSPFVVSDTQYF